Sequencing of this T cell receptor (beta chain) was carried out in a study of T cell changes during pregnancy in multiple sclerosis. Some clones are missing from TCRdb's copy, which holds only in-frame ones; the method was immunoSEQ multiplex PCR. This sample has 37,000 or so clones; 90% to 95% occur once, and the top ten carry around 0.45%. The sequencing used CD4+ T cells from peripheral blood mononuclear cells, collected in the second trimester of pregnancy. This TCR derives from a female donor in good health, enrolled as a control in a pregnancy study.

CDR3 in DNA: TGTGCCAGCAGCCTAGGGACAGGAGGGGCTGAAGCTTTCTTT. Protein product: CASSLGTGGAEAFF. The chain carries TRBV7-9 and TRBJ1-1; TRBD1 agrees at 8 bases. Germline V gives CDR1 SEHNR, CDR2 FQNEAQ (reference sequence). This CDR3 is built from 14 residues. Germline trimming cut 5 bases from V and 6 bases from J; bases unmatched to any gene: 8. Filled out from reference TRBV7-9 and TRBJ1-1, the complete variable domain reads DTGVSQNPRHKITKRGQNVTFRCDPISEHNRLYWYRQTLGQGPEFLTYFQNEAQLEKSRLLSDRFSAERPKGSFSTLEIQRTEQGDSAMYLCASSLGTGGAEAFFGQGTRLTVV.